This passage covers 14 T cell receptor beta chains from one sample sequenced in a study of blood T cell repertoires in COVID-19. TCRdb keeps only in-frame clones here, not all; method: immunoSEQ multiplex PCR. The sample holds approximately 99,000 clones, 71% seen once. Sequenced: peripheral blood. These receptors were taken from a woman aged 35 to 49 with acute or convalescent COVID-19.

V and J are TRBV7-9 and TRBJ2-4; TRBD1 matches at 10 bases. Germline V gene sequence: CDR1 SEHNR, CDR2 FQNEAQ (reference sequence). V trimming: 5 bases; J trimming: 8 bases; junction bases outside the gene matches: 6. CDR3 length equals 14 residues. CDR3 DNA sequence: TGTGCCAGCAGCCACATCGGGACAGGGGACATTCAGTACTTC. Its translation is CASSHIGTGDIQYF.

CDR3 in amino acids: CAWIASGTGYTYEQYF. CDR3 DNA: TGTGCCTGGATCGCCTCCGGGACAGGGTATACCTACGAGCAGTACTTC. The V and J genes are TRBV30 and TRBJ2-7; 9 bases are a match to TRBD1. This CDR3 contains 16 residues. Germline-derived CDR1 and CDR2 are GTSNPN and SVGIG (reference sequence). J lost 2 bases, V lost 4 bases, and 12 bases had no gene match.

This sequence joins TRBV11-1 and TRBJ2-3, with a possible D match to TRBD2 (6 bases). The CDR3 loop spans 13 amino acids. Germline loops: CDR1 SGHAT, CDR2 FQDESV (reference sequence). V was shortened by 1 base and J by 4 bases, with 6 bases between the two germline ends. The CDR3: CASSLGLADTQYF. The CDR3 DNA sequence: TGTGCCAGCAGCTTAGGACTAGCAGATACGCAGTATTTT.

The V gene is TRBV18, the J gene TRBJ2-7; D possibly corresponds to TRBD1 (6 bases). The CDR3 has 13 residues. The germline gives CDR1 KGHSH, CDR2 LQKENI. Trimming removed 3 bases at V and 7 bases at J, with 13 bases between. The CDR3 loop is CASSPMTGLEQYF. Here the CDR3 DNA reads TGTGCCAGCTCACCGATGACAGGTTTGGAGCAGTACTTC.

This clone was seen once. The chain is built from TRBV7-2 and TRBJ2-2; D uncertain. CDR3 length: 16 residues. The V end lost 5 bases, the J end lost 5 bases, and 18 bases lay between the germline ends. Germline V CDR1 and CDR2: SGHTA, FQGNSA. The CDR3 loop is CASSLRALVYTGELFF. The DNA of the CDR3 is TGTGCCAGCAGCCTTCGCGCTCTAGTATATACCGGGGAGCTGTTTTTT.

In its sample, this clone was seen once. J is TRBJ1-2 and V is TRBV7-3; tentatively, D is TRBD1 (5 bases). The germline gives CDR1 SGHTA, CDR2 FQGTGA. Trimming shortened V by 5 bases and J by 5 bases, and 9 bases separated the two germline ends. The CDR3 covers 12 residues. The CDR3, as DNA: TGTGCCAGCAGCAATCAGGGTTATGGCTACACCTTC. Translated: CASSNQGYGYTF.

Here the CDR3 reads CARPPPMRSLSLAVTITETQYF. The CDR3 DNA follows: TGCGCCAGGCCTCCGCCAATGCGGTCGTTGTCGCTAGCGGTAACTATTACGGAGACCCAGTACTTC. The genes are TRBV5-1 and TRBJ2-5, with TRBD2 identical over 7 bases. CDR1 is SGHRS, CDR2 YFSETQ, per germline. The CDR3 totals 22 residues. With V trimmed by 8 bases and J by 5 bases, 36 bases remained unmatched.

Here the CDR3 reads CASSLIAGQGDNEQFF. The CDR3 DNA is TGTGCCAGCAGCTTGATTGCGGGACAGGGAGACAATGAGCAGTTCTTC. This chain links TRBV5-6 with TRBJ2-1; TRBD1 matches 9 bases. The CDR3 runs 16 residues. V lost 1 base, J lost 5 bases, and 7 bases stayed unmatched. Germline CDR1 reads SGHDT; CDR2 reads YYEEEE.

The table lists this clone with many counts. J is TRBJ1-1 and V is TRBV6-2 or TRBV6-3; D not resolved. The germline V gene encodes CDR1 MNHEY and CDR2 SVGEGT. The CDR3 spans 17 residues. V was pared by 0 bases and J by 4 bases, with 18 bases between. As DNA, the CDR3 is TGTGCCAGCAGTTACTCGAAGGCCCTAGGCAGTATCACTGAAGCTTTCTTT. Protein sequence: CASSYSKALGSITEAFF.

V and J are TRBV7-2 and TRBJ2-1; 7 bases agree with TRBD1. V lost 3 bases and J lost 3; bases outside the gene matches: 2. Germline CDR1 SGHTA, CDR2 FQGNSA. CDR3 length: 14 residues. The CDR3 loop is CASSFRDSYNEQFF. Here the CDR3 DNA reads TGTGCCAGCAGCTTTAGGGACAGCTACAATGAGCAGTTCTTC.

J is TRBJ1-1 and V is TRBV10-3; 9 bases map to TRBD1. This CDR3 is 15 amino acids long. Trimming took 3 bases from V and 7 from J; bases not matched to a gene: 9. CDR1 and CDR2 (germline): ENHRY, SYGVKD. The CDR3 DNA reads TGTGCCATCAGTGACTCTGGACAGGGGAGTGGTGAAGCTTTCTTT. Translation: CAISDSGQGSGEAFF.

This chain links TRBV7-9 with TRBJ1-5; TRBD1 aligns across 9 bases. This CDR3 has 17 amino acids. Germline V gene sequence: CDR1 SEHNR, CDR2 FQNEAQ (reference sequence). V lost 4 bases to trimming and J lost 1 base; unmatched junction nucleotides: 8. CDR3 protein: CASSSWGQGSSNQPQHF. The CDR3 DNA is TGTGCCAGCAGCTCGTGGGGACAGGGTTCGAGCAATCAGCCCCAGCATTTT.

The rearrangement links TRBV20-1 to TRBJ2-1, with D tentatively TRBD1 (6 bases). Germline lookup yields CDR1 DFQATT and CDR2 SNEGSKA (reference sequence). V lost 5 bases, J lost 10 bases, and 12 bases lay in between. This CDR3 region has 11 residues. This CDR3 reads CSAPLRGEQFF. The CDR3 nucleotides are TGCAGTGCTCCCCTAAGGGGGGAGCAGTTCTTC.

The chain recombines TRBV30 with TRBJ2-3, with D possibly TRBD1 on 6 matching bases. Per germline, CDR1 GTSNPN and CDR2 SVGIG (reference sequence). The length of the CDR3 is 15 residues. Trimming stripped 2 bases from V and 2 bases from J, with 14 bases between. The CDR3 bases are TGTGCCTGGAGTAAGGACAGTATCGACACAGATACGCAGTATTTT. Translation gives CAWSKDSIDTDTQYF. The full variable domain, with the rest looked up from reference TRBV30 and TRBJ2-3, is SQTIHQWPATLVQPVGSPLSLECTVEGTSNPNLYWYRQAAGRGLQLLFYSVGIGQISSEVPQNLSASRPQDRQFILSSKKLLLSDSGFYLCAWSKDSIDTDTQYFGPGTRLTVL.